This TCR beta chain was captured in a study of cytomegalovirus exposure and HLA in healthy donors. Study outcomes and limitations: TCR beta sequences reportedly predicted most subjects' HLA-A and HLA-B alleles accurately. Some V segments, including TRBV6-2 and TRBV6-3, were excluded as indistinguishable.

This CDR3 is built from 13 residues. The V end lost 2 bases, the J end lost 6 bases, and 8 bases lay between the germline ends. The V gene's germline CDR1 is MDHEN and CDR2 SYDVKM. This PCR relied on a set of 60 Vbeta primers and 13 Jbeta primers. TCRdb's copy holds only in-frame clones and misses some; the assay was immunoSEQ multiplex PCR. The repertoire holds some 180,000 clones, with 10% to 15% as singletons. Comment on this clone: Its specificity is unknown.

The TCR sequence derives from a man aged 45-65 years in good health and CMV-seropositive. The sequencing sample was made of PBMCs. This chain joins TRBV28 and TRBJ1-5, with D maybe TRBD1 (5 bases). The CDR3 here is CASSLLGAQPQHF. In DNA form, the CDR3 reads TGTGCCAGCAGTTTACTAGGGGCTCAGCCCCAGCATTTT.